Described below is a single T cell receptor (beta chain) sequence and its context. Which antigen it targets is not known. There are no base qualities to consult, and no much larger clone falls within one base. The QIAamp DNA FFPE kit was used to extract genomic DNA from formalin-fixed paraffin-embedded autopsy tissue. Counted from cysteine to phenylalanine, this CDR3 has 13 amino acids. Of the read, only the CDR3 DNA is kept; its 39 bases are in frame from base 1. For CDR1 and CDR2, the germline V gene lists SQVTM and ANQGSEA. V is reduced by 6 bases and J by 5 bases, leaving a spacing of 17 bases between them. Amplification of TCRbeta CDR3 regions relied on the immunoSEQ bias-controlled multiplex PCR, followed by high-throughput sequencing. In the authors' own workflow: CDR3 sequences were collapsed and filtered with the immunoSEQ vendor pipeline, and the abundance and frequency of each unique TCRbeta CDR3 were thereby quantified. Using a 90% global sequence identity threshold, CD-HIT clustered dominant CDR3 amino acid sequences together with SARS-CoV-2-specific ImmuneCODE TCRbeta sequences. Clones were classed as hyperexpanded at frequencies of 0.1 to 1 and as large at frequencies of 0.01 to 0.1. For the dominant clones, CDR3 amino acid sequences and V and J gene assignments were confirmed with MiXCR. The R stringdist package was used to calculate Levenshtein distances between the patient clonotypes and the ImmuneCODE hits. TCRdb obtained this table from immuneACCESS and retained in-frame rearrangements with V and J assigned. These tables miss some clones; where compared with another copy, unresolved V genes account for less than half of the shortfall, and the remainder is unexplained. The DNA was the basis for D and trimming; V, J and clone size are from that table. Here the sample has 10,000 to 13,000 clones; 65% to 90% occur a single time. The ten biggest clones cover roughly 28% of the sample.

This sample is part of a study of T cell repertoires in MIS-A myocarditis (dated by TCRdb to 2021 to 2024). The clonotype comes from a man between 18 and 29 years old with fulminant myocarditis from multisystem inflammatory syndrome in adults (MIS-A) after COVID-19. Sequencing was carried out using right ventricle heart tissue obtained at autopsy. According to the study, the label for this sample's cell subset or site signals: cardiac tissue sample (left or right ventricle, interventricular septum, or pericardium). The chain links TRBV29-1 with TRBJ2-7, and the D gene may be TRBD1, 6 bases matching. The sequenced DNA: TGCAGCGTGAACCGGGACAATAGTAACGAGCAGTACTTC. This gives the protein CSVNRDNSNEQYF.